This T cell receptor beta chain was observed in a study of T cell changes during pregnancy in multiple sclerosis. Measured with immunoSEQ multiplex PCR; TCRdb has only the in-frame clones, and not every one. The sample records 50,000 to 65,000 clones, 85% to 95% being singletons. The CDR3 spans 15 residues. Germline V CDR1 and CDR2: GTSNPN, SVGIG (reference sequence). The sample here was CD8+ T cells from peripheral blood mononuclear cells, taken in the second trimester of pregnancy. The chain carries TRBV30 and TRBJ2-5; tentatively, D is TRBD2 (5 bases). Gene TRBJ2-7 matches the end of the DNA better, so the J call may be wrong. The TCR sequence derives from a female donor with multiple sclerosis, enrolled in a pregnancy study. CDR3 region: CAWSVPWEISYEQYF. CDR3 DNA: TGTGCCTGGAGTGTACCTTGGGAGATCTCCTACGAGCAGTACTTC.